The 17 T cell receptor beta chains reported below all come from one sample, sequenced in a study of cytomegalovirus exposure and HLA in healthy donors (dated by TCRdb to the late 2010s). Library creation used the immunoSEQ multiplex PCR assay. The multiplex PCR relied on a mix of 60 forward primers for TCR Vbeta segments and 13 reverse primers for TCR Jbeta segments. TCRdb mirrors the immuneACCESS table, restricted to in-frame sequences. Some clones are absent from its copies; in checked studies, under half trace to an unresolved V gene, and the reason for the others is unknown. This sample's listing comprises about 48,000 clones. The ten largest account for about 6.1% of the sample. Input material: PBMCs. The origin of the receptors is a male donor in good health and CMV-seropositive.

The chain links TRBV9 to TRBJ2-5, with a weak D call TRBD1 (6 bases). The CDR3 contains 16 residues. The germline V and J ends were trimmed by 4 bases and 0 bases, with 16 bases remaining between them. From germline, CDR1 is SGDLS and CDR2 YYNGEE. The CDR3 DNA reads as TGTGCCAGCAGCCCCCTAGGTAGGGGGAACCAAGAGACCCAGTACTTC. It is translated as CASSPLGRGNQETQYF.

CDR3 loop: CASSQATDGEGAYEQYF. CDR3 in DNA: TGTGCCAGCAGCCAAGCCACCGACGGTGAGGGGGCCTACGAGCAGTACTTC. This sequence joins TRBV4-2 and TRBJ2-7, with D possibly matching TRBD1 (6 bases). V was clipped by 1 base and J by 2 bases, with 18 bases between them. The CDR3 runs 17 residues. Germline-derived CDR1 and CDR2 are LGHNA and YNFKEQ.

The V and J genes are TRBV7-8 and TRBJ1-1, with 7 bases identical to TRBD1. The CDR3 contains 15 residues. Per the germline V gene, CDR1 is SGHVS and CDR2 is FQNEAQ. The V segment lost 5 bases and the J segment 5 bases; nucleotides outside the gene matches: 11. The CDR3 DNA follows: TGTGCCAGCAGCCCCAGGGACAGCATTCTTACTGAAGCTTTCTTT. It yields the protein CASSPRDSILTEAFF.

The chain combines TRBV6-5 with TRBJ2-3, with TRBD1 matching over 9 bases. CDR3 length: 15 amino acids. The trim removed 6 bases at V and 4 bases at J, leaving 8 bases unmatched. Germline values: CDR1 MNHEY, CDR2 SVGAGI. CDR3 sequence: CASRRDRAGADTQYF. As DNA, the CDR3 is TGTGCCAGCAGAAGGGACAGGGCAGGTGCAGATACGCAGTATTTT.

The rearrangement links TRBV9 to TRBJ1-1, with 8 bases aligning to TRBD1. The V and J ends lost 7 bases and 4 bases, in that order; junction bases with no gene match: 6. The CDR3 is 13 residues long. Germline CDR1 and CDR2: SGDLS and YYNGEE. The CDR3, as DNA: TGTGCCAGCGGAGCAGGGGGCGTCACTGAAGCTTTCTTT. This sequence encodes CASGAGGVTEAFF.

J is TRBJ1-5 and V is TRBV7-2; D call uncertain. This CDR3 contains 14 residues. Germline V lookup: CDR1 SGHTA, CDR2 FQGNSA. V lost 6 bases and J 4 bases, leaving 13 bases between the germline ends. The CDR3 sequence: CASSSVSQNQPQHF. DNA of the CDR3: TGTGCCAGCAGTTCCGTATCACAGAATCAGCCCCAGCATTTT.

This chain uses TRBV7-7 with TRBJ1-6; D uncertain. Trimming cost V 6 bases and J 7 bases, with 10 bases left between them. This CDR3 is 13 amino acids long. Germline CDR1 reads SSHAT; CDR2 reads FNYEAQ (reference sequence). The CDR3, as DNA: TGTGCCAGCAGTGATACAGTAAATTCACCCCTCCACTTT. Its protein product is CASSDTVNSPLHF.

V gene TRBV5-8 combines with J gene TRBJ2-7; no reliable D call. Per the germline V gene, CDR1 is SGHTS and CDR2 is YDEGEE. CDR3 length equals 12 residues. V was pared by 4 bases and J by 0 bases, with 5 bases between. CDR3 region: CASSTYSYEQYF. CDR3 coding DNA: TGTGCCAGCAGCACCTACTCCTACGAGCAGTACTTC.

V is TRBV9 and J is TRBJ1-2; 10 bases are shared with TRBD1. Germline CDR1 reads SGDLS; CDR2 reads YYNGEE. With 4 bases clipped from V and 3 bases from J, the junction kept 6 bases outside the gene matches. The CDR3 covers 15 residues. The CDR3 nucleotides read TGTGCCAGCAGCCTAACCGGGACAGGGGACTATGGCTACACCTTC. Its translation is CASSLTGTGDYGYTF.

The chain employs TRBV20-1 and TRBJ1-2; D is ambiguous. The V gene lost 6 bases and the J gene lost 9 bases, with 14 bases spanning the gap. Per germline, CDR1 DFQATT and CDR2 SNEGSKA (reference sequence). This CDR3 is 11 amino acids long. The CDR3 is CSAPSGFRYTF. CDR3 nucleotide sequence: TGCAGTGCGCCGTCGGGGTTTCGCTACACCTTC.

The rearrangement joins TRBV9 to TRBJ1-1; D may be TRBD1 (6 bases). This CDR3 spans 13 amino acids. Trimming took 3 bases from V and 6 from J, leaving 12 bases between them. Germline CDR1 is SGDLS and CDR2 is YYNGEE. In DNA form, the CDR3 reads TGTGCCAGCAGCGAGACAGGTATTGCTGAAGCTTTCTTT. Its translation: CASSETGIAEAFF.

Worth noting for this clone: A read error is likely, as this CDR3 ends without the conserved phenylalanine or tryptophan. It is unclear where the CDR3 begins or ends on the DNA, so no DNA is shown, and the CDR3 is as TCRdb lists it. The chain carries TRBV6-6 and TRBJ2-7; TRBD1, the table's D call, was not compared with the DNA. The CDR3 length is 15 residues, termini included. Germline V gives CDR1 MNHNY, CDR2 SVGAGI (reference sequence). The CDR3 sequence is CASSYGGDRGWSLYS.

The CDR3 is CASSSWGLGGTEAFF. Here the CDR3 DNA reads TGTGCCAGCAGCTCCTGGGGCTTGGGGGGCACTGAAGCTTTCTTT. V usage is TRBV5-6 and J usage is TRBJ1-1; D may be TRBD1 (5 bases). CDR1 and CDR2 (germline): SGHDT, YYEEEE. The CDR3 runs 15 residues. The V end was cut by 3 bases, the J end by 4 bases, with 16 bases between.

Here the CDR3 reads CASSPGLAGAGDTQYF. CDR3 sequence (DNA): TGCGCCAGCAGCCCAGGACTAGCGGGGGCGGGGGATACGCAGTATTTT. This chain joins TRBV4-3 and TRBJ2-3; 13 bases are a match to TRBD2. V dropped 4 bases and J dropped 6; count of bases not matched to a gene: 7. The CDR3 is 16 amino acids. Germline V gene sequence: CDR1 LGHNA, CDR2 YSLEER.

The chain recombines TRBV12-5 with TRBJ2-7, with TRBD1 as a possible D gene (6 bases). Per the germline V gene, CDR1 is LGHNT and CDR2 is FRNRAP. CDR3 length: 20 residues. V lost 1 base to trimming and J lost 4 bases, with 29 bases between them. The CDR3 reads CASGLALILTRTEKTYEQYF. The CDR3 coding sequence is TGTGCTAGTGGTTTGGCGCTGATACTAACCCGGACAGAGAAAACTTACGAGCAGTACTTC.

The chain links TRBV4-2 to TRBJ2-7, with 10 bases lining up with TRBD2. In germline, CDR1 is LGHNA, CDR2 YNFKEQ. The CDR3 loop spans 13 amino acids. The V gene end was trimmed by 5 bases and the J gene end by 2 bases; junction bases not matched to a gene: 0. DNA for the CDR3: TGTGCCAGCAGCAGCGGGGGGGCCTACGAGCAGTACTTC. It is translated as CASSSGGAYEQYF.

The chain recombines TRBV27 with TRBJ2-7, with 9 bases that match TRBD1. The germline CDR1 and CDR2 sequences are MNHEY and SMNVEV (reference sequence). The length of the CDR3 is 14 residues. Losses at the gene ends were 4 bases for V and 4 bases for J; bases not matched to a gene: 5. The CDR3, as DNA: TGTGCCAGCAGTTCACAGGGGGCAGGGTACGAGCAGTACTTC. It codes for CASSSQGAGYEQYF.